Below are 15 T cell receptor beta chains sequenced from a single sample in a study of regulatory T cells. General study findings and limits: Hydrophobic residues at CDR3 positions 6 and 7 were enriched in conventional CD4+ T cells of CD3G-deficient patients.

The PCR used 52 TRBV and 13 TRBJ primers. Generated by immunoSEQ multiplex PCR, the TCRdb table keeps only in-frame clones and is missing some. This repertoire shows about 30,000 clones, around 92% found once; its top ten account for around 1.5%. For these receptors, no antigen is known. Sequencing input: conventional CD4+ T cells sorted from blood. These receptor sequences come from a person under 30 with CD3G deficiency.

The V and J genes are TRBV4-1 and TRBJ2-3, with a possible D match to TRBD1 (5 bases). V shed 0 bases and J shed 0 bases, with 19 bases lying between them. This CDR3 has 19 residues. CDR1 is MGHRA, CDR2 YSYEKL, per germline. The CDR3 spells CASSQERQGFGSSTDTQYF. The CDR3 region has the DNA TGCGCCAGCAGCCAAGAAAGGCAGGGATTTGGTTCTAGCACAGATACGCAGTATTTT.

This rearrangement joins TRBV30 to TRBJ1-5; 7 bases are a match to TRBD1. The junction had 9 bases not matched to a gene; V was cut back by 7 bases and J by 6 bases. Germline lookup yields CDR1 GTSNPN and CDR2 SVGIG (reference sequence). CDR3 length: 13 residues. The CDR3 protein is CAYGRAGGQPQHF. The CDR3 DNA reads TGTGCCTACGGGAGGGCAGGGGGTCAGCCCCAGCATTTT.

The chain links TRBV5-1 to TRBJ1-2; perhaps TRBD1 as D (5 bases). Deletions cut 1 base from V and 7 bases from J, with 11 bases between. The CDR3 length is 13 residues. In germline, CDR1 is SGHRS, CDR2 YFSETQ. The CDR3 nucleotides are TGCGCCAGCAGCTTGACGGGGGTGGTTGGCTACACCTTC. Its translation: CASSLTGVVGYTF.

This chain connects TRBV6-4 to TRBJ2-1; 11 bases agree with TRBD2. V dropped 5 bases and J dropped 4; count of bases not matched to a gene: 4. The CDR3 runs to 15 residues. Per germline, CDR1 MRHNA and CDR2 SNTAGT. The CDR3 sequence is CASSPPSGGYNEQFF. The DNA of the CDR3 is TGTGCCAGCAGTCCCCCTAGCGGGGGGTACAATGAGCAGTTCTTC.

This sequence joins TRBV7-9 and TRBJ2-5; no reliable D call. The CDR3 is 15 residues long. Trimming took off 0 bases at V and 2 bases at J, with 10 bases between the two ends. CDR1 and CDR2 (germline): SEHNR, FQNEAQ (reference sequence). DNA for the CDR3: TGTGCCAGCAGCTTAGCTCCATCCACGCAAGAGACCCAGTACTTC. Its translation is CASSLAPSTQETQYF.

A note on this clone: Within the sample, other DNA sequences also encode this same CDR3. CDR3 DNA sequence: TGCGCCAGCAGCTTGCAGGGTGTAGGGCCAGATACGCAGTATTTT. It is translated as CASSLQGVGPDTQYF. J is TRBJ2-3 and V is TRBV5-1, with D maybe TRBD1 (5 bases). This CDR3 has 15 residues. The V end was cut by 1 base, the J end by 4 bases, with 13 bases between. Germline CDR1 and CDR2: SGHRS and YFSETQ.

The genes are TRBV7-9 and TRBJ2-1, with a possible D match to TRBD2 (7 bases). Trimming cost V 2 bases and J 8 bases, with 13 bases left between them. CDR1 and CDR2 (germline): SEHNR, FQNEAQ (reference sequence). The CDR3 sequence is 14 residues long. The CDR3 here is CASSLRGGVDEQFF. The CDR3 DNA reads as TGTGCCAGCAGCTTAAGAGGGGGGGTGGATGAGCAGTTCTTC.

The chain uses TRBV11-2 and TRBJ2-7, with TRBD2 matching over 10 bases. The germline V gene has CDR1 SGHAT and CDR2 FQNNGV. The CDR3 sequence is 13 residues long. After removal of 5 bases from V and 7 bases from J, the junction contained 5 bases not matched to a gene. The CDR3 sequence: CASSGSGRGEQYF. CDR3 nucleotides: TGTGCCAGCAGCGGAAGCGGGAGGGGGGAGCAGTACTTC.

V usage is TRBV28 and J usage is TRBJ2-2, with TRBD1 as a possible D gene (6 bases). The CDR3 runs to 13 residues. The germline V gene has CDR1 MDHEN and CDR2 SYDVKM. Between the trimmed V and J ends, which lost 4 bases and 6 bases, there was a span of 9 bases. CDR3 amino acids: CASSWGRSGELFF. As DNA, the CDR3 is TGTGCCAGCAGTTGGGGGCGATCCGGGGAGCTGTTTTTT.

Comment on this clone: The same CDR3 is also encoded by other DNA sequences in this sample. The chain uses TRBV6-1 and TRBJ2-3; D possibly corresponds to TRBD1 (6 bases). Germline CDR1 is MNHNS and CDR2 is SASEGT. V lost 6 bases and J lost 3, with 10 bases in between. The CDR3 is 13 residues long. The CDR3 loop is CASRGTGTDTQYF. The DNA of the CDR3 is TGTGCCAGCAGGGGAACAGGGACAGATACGCAGTATTTT.

V usage is TRBV7-9 and J usage is TRBJ2-2; TRBD2 agrees at 10 bases. CDR1 and CDR2 from the germline V gene are SEHNR and FQNEAQ (reference sequence). This CDR3 is built from 15 residues. V was pared by 5 bases and J by 5 bases, with 5 bases of the junction left unmatched. In DNA form, the CDR3 reads TGTGCCAGCAGCCCCCCGACTAGCGGGACCGGGGAGCTGTTTTTT. This translates into CASSPPTSGTGELFF. Looking up the rest from reference TRBV7-9 and TRBJ2-2 gives the full variable domain: DTGVSQNPRHKITKRGQNVTFRCDPISEHNRLYWYRQTLGQGPEFLTYFQNEAQLEKSRLLSDRFSAERPKGSFSTLEIQRTEQGDSAMYLCASSPPTSGTGELFFGEGSRLTVL.

V and J are TRBV25-1 and TRBJ2-3; TRBD1 aligns across 8 bases. Germline V CDR1 and CDR2: MGHDK, SYGVNS. V trimming: 1 base; J trimming: 1 base; junction bases outside the gene matches: 7. The CDR3 totals 17 residues. The CDR3 DNA is TGTGCCAGCAGTGAATGGGGCAGGGGGCCGCGCACAGATACGCAGTATTTT. This gives the protein CASSEWGRGPRTDTQYF.

This sequence joins TRBV30 and TRBJ1-4, with D possibly matching TRBD1 (5 bases). Germline CDR1 is GTSNPN and CDR2 is SVGIG (reference sequence). Trimming left V 3 bases short and J 15 bases short, with 20 bases between. This CDR3 comprises 13 residues. CDR3 DNA: TGTGCCTGGAGACCGCGGACTGGGACCCCCTTGTTTTTT. Translation: CAWRPRTGTPLFF. The whole variable domain, filled in from reference TRBV30 and TRBJ1-4, reads SQTIHQWPATLVQPVGSPLSLECTVEGTSNPNLYWYRQAAGRGLQLLFYSVGIGQISSEVPQNLSASRPQDRQFILSSKKLLLSDSGFYLCAWRPRTGTPLFFGSGTQLSVL.

This clone was picked up one time. The gene calls are TRBV5-1 and TRBJ2-5; a weak D match, TRBD1 (6 bases). The J call may be faulty, since TRBJ2-7 better matches the DNA end. Per the germline V gene, CDR1 is SGHRS and CDR2 is YFSETQ. The CDR3 has 14 amino acids. CDR3 DNA: TGCGCCAGCCTCCTTGGGGGCCTGGCCTACGAGCAGTACTTC. Residues: CASLLGGLAYEQYF.

The chain recombines TRBV5-1 with TRBJ2-3; D is uncertain. Per the germline V gene, CDR1 is SGHRS and CDR2 is YFSETQ. Trimming removed 2 bases at V and 5 bases at J, with 9 bases between. There are 13 residues in the CDR3. CDR3 sequence: CASSFWGRDTQYF. CDR3 DNA: TGCGCCAGCAGCTTTTGGGGAAGAGATACGCAGTATTTT.